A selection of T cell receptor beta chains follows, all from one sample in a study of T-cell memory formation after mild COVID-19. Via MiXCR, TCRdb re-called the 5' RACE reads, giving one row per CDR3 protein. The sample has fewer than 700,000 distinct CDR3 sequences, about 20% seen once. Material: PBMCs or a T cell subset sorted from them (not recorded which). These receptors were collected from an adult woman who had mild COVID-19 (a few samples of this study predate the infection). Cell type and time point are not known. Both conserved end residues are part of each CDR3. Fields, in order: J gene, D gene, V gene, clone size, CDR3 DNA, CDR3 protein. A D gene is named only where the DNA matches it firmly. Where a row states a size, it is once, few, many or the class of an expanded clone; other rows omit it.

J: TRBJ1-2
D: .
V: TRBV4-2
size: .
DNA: TGTGCCAGCAGCCAAGATTTCGCCGCCCTAGAGGGCTACACCTTC
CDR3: CASSQDFAALEGYTF

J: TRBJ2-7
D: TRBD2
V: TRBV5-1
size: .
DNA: TGCGCCAGCAGCTTGGGTAGCGGGAGCGCCTACGAGCAGTACTTC
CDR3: CASSLGSGSAYEQYF

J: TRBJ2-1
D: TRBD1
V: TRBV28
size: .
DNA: TGTGCCAGCAGTCCCACGGACAGGGGTCCCTATGAGCAGTTCTTC
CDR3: CASSPTDRGPYEQFF

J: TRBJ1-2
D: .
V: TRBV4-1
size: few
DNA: TGCGCCAGCAGCTTGGAAGGGGCCCAGAACTATGGCTACACCTTC
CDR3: CASSLEGAQNYGYTF

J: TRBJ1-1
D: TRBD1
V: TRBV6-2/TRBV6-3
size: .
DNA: TGTGCCAGCAGTTACGCCTCAAGGGACAGATTCACTGAAGCTTTCTTT
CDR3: CASSYASRDRFTEAFF

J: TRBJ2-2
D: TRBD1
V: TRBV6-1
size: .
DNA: TGTGCCAGCAGAAGACAGGGTCCGAACGCCGGGGAGCTGTTTTTT
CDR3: CASRRQGPNAGELFF

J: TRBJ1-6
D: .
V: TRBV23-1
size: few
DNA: TGCGCCAGCAGTCAATCCGGACAGTGGAGTTCACCCCTCCACTTT
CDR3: CASSQSGQWSSPLHF

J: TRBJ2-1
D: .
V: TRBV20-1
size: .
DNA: TGCAGTGCTAGCAGGCCTTACAATGAGCAGTTCTTC
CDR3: CSASRPYNEQFF

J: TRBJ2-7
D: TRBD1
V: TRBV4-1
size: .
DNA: TGCGCCAGCAGCCAAGAGAAGACAGGGACCTACGAGCAGTACTTC
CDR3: CASSQEKTGTYEQYF

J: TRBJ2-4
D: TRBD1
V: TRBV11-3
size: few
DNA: TGTGCCAGCAGGGGACAGTCCAGTGGAAACATTCAGTACTTC
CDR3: CASRGQSSGNIQYF

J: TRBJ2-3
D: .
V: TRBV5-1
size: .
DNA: TGCGCCAGCACATGGGACATCCAAGGGGGCACAGATACGCAGTATTTT
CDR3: CASTWDIQGGTDTQYF

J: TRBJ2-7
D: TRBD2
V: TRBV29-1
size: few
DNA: TGCAGCGTTACCCCTAGCGGGAGCGCCTACGAGCAGTACTTC
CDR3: CSVTPSGSAYEQYF

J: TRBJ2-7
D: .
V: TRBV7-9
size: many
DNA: TGTGCCAGCAGCGAGGCAGCATCCTACGAGCAGTACTTC
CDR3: CASSEAASYEQYF

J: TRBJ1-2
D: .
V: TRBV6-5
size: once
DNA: TGTGCCAGCAGTTGGGACCTGGACTATGGCTACACCTTC
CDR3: CASSWDLDYGYTF

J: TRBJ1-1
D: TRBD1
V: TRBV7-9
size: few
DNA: TGTGCCAGCAGCTCTTCTGACAGGGCGGTTGAAGCTTTCTTT
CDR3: CASSSSDRAVEAFF

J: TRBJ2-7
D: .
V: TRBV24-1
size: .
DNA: TGTGCCACCAGTGACCCGGGCAGGGGATACGAGCAGTACTTC
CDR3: CATSDPGRGYEQYF

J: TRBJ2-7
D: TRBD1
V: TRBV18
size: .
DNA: TGTGCCAGCTCACCGGACAGGAACTCCTACGAGCAGTACTTC
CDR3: CASSPDRNSYEQYF

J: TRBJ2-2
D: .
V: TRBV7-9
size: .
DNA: TGTGCCAGCAGCTTAGAGGCCCCCGGGGGCTACACCGGGGAGCTGTTTTTT
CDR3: CASSLEAPGGYTGELFF

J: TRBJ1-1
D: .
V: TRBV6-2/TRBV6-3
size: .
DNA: TGTGCCAGCAGTTTACATGTGAGCACTGAAGCTTTCTTT
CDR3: CASSLHVSTEAFF

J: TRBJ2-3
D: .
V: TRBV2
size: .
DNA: TGTGCCACCCTCCCGGTACGGACAGATACGCAGTATTTT
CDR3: CATLPVRTDTQYF

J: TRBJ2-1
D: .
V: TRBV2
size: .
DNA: TGTGCCAGCATTGAGAGTGATGAGCAGTTCTTC
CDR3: CASIESDEQFF

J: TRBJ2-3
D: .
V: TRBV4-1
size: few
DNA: TGCGCCAGCCGAGCCAATCGGTATGGTTTGAGCACAGATACGCAGTATTTT
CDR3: CASRANRYGLSTDTQYF

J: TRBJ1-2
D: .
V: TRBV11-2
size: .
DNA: TGTGCCAGCAGCTTAGATAGGATTGTCACCTTC
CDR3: CASSLDRIVTF

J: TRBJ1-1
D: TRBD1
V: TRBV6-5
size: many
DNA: TGTGCCAGCAGTCAGAACCGGGACAGGGGTGTAGCTTTCTTT
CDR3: CASSQNRDRGVAFF

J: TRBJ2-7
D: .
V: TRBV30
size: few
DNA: TGTGCCTGGAGCCCAAGGGGCCTCACCTACGAGCAGTACTTC
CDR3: CAWSPRGLTYEQYF

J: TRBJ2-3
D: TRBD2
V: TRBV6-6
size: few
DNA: TGTGCCAGCAGTTACCCACTAGCGGGAGTAGATACGCAGTATTTT
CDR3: CASSYPLAGVDTQYF

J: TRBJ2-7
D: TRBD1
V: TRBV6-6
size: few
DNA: TGTGCCAGCAGTTACGCACCGGGACAGGGAGGGGACGAGCAGTACTTC
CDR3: CASSYAPGQGGDEQYF

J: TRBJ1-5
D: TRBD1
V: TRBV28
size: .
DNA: TGTGCCAGCAGTTCGGGACAGTTGGACCAGCCCCAGCATTTT
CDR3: CASSSGQLDQPQHF

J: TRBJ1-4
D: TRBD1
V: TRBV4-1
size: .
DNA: TGCGCCAGCAGCGCCGGGACAGAAGAGGAAAAACTGTTTTTT
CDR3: CASSAGTEEEKLFF

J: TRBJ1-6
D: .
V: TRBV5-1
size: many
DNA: TGCGCCAGCAGCTTGGATGGCGGCAATTCACCCCTCCACTTT
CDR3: CASSLDGGNSPLHF

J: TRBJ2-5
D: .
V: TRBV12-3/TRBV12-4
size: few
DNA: TGTGCCAGCAGGGATTGGTCGGCGGGGCAAGAGACCCAGTACTTC
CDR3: CASRDWSAGQETQYF

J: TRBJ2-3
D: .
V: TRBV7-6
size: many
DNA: TGTGCCAGCAGCCCTGGACTCTCAGATACGCAGTATTTT
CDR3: CASSPGLSDTQYF

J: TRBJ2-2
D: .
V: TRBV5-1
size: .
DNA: TGCGCCAGCGCCAGGAACACCGGGGAGCTGTTTTTT
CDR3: CASARNTGELFF

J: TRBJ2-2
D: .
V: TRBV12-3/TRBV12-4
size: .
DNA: TGTGCCAGCAGTTTAGTAGGCGGATTGGGAACCGGGGAGCTGTTTTTT
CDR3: CASSLVGGLGTGELFF

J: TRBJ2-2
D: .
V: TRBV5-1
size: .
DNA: TGCGCCAGCAGCTTGGTCTCGGGGGGACAGGCCGGGGAGCTGTTTTTT
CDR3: CASSLVSGGQAGELFF

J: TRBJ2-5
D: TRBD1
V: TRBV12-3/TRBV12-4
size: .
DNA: TGTGCCAGCAGTCTACGGACAGGGGCGTTCGGTCAAGAGACCCAGTACTTC
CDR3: CASSLRTGAFGQETQYF

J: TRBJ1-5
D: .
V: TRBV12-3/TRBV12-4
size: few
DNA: TGTGCCAGCAGTTTGTCTTTCGAACCCAATCAGCCCCAGCATTTT
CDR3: CASSLSFEPNQPQHF

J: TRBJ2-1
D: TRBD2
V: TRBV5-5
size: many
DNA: TGTGCCAGCAGCTTGACTAGCGCCTACAATGAGCAGTTCTTC
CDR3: CASSLTSAYNEQFF

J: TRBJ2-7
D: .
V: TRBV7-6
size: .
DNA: TGTGCCAGCGGGGGCTCCTACGAGCAGTACTTC
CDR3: CASGGSYEQYF

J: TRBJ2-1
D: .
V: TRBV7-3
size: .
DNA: TGTGCCAGCAGCCCAGAGGGGGGGTACAATGAGCAGTTCTTC
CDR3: CASSPEGGYNEQFF

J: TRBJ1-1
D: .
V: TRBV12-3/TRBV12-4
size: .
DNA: TGTGCCAGCAGTATCCCCGGGGGAGTAGAGGCTTTCTTT
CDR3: CASSIPGGVEAFF

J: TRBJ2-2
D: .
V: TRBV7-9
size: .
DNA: TGTGCCAGCAGACTGCATCGGGAACTTAACACCGGGGAGCTGTTTTTT
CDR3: CASRLHRELNTGELFF

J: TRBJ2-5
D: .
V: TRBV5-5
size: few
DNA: TGTGCCAGCATCCCGAAGACGGAAGAGACCCAGTACTTC
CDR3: CASIPKTEETQYF

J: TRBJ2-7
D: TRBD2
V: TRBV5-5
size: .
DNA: TGTGCCAGCAGCTACGTGGGGGGGTACGAGCAGTACTTC
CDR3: CASSYVGGYEQYF

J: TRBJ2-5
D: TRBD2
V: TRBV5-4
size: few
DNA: TGTGCCAGCAGCTACCCTCGAGCGGGGGACGAGACCCAGTACTTC
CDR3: CASSYPRAGDETQYF

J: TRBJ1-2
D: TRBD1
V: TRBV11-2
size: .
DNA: TGTGCCAGCAGCTTAGATCCCACAGGGGGCTATGGCTACACCTTC
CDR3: CASSLDPTGGYGYTF

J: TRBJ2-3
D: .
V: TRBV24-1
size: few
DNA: TGTGCCACCAGTGGGGACTCATTCGAGGATACGCAGTATTTT
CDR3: CATSGDSFEDTQYF

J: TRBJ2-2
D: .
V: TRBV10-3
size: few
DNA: TGTGCCATCAGTGAGTCGTTCATCAACACCGGGGAGCTGTTTTTT
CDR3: CAISESFINTGELFF

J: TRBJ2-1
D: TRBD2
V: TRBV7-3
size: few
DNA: TGTGCCAGCAGCGTAGACCCCACTAGCGGGAGGCTCCATGAGCAGTTCTTC
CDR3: CASSVDPTSGRLHEQFF

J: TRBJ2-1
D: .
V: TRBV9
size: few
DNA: TGTGCCAGCGGCTACACTGACAATGAGCAGTTCTTC
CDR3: CASGYTDNEQFF

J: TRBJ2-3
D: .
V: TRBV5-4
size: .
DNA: TGTGCCAGCAGCTTGGTAACTAACGAACCCGGGTATTTT
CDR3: CASSLVTNEPGYF

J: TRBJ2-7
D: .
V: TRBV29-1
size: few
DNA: TGCAGCGTGAAACCCACTAAGTACGAGCAGTACTTC
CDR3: CSVKPTKYEQYF

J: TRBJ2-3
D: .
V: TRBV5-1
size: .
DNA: TGCGCCAGCAGCTTCATGGACTCTAGCACAGATACGCAGTATTTT
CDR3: CASSFMDSSTDTQYF

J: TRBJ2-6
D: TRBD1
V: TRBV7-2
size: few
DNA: TGTGCCAGCAGCGGCCGGGACAGCAGCTTCTCTGGGGCCAACGTCCTGACTTTC
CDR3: CASSGRDSSFSGANVLTF

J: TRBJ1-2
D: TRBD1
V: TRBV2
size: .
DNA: TGTGCCAGCAGGGGACAGGATCCCTATGGCTACACCTTC
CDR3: CASRGQDPYGYTF

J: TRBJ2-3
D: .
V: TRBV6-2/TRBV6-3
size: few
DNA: TGTGCCAGCAGCTTCCTCGGACAGCCAAGAGATACGCAGTATTTT
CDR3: CASSFLGQPRDTQYF

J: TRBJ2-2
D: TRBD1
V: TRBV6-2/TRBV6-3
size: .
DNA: TGTGCCAGCTTAGACAGGGGTCTGGAAAACACCGGGGAGCTGTTTTTT
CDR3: CASLDRGLENTGELFF

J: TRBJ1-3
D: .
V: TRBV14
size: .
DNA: TGTGCCAGCAGCCAAGGTCCAGGGACGGGAAACACCATATATTTT
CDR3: CASSQGPGTGNTIYF

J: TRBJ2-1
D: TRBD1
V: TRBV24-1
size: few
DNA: TGTGCCACACGACCACAGGGGGCTATGGGCAATGAGCAGTTCTTC
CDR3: CATRPQGAMGNEQFF